The present T cell receptor (beta chain) was sequenced within a study of T-cell memory formation after mild COVID-19. For the study at large: For the most part, TCR clusters were specific to one donor.

The CDR3 loop spans 14 amino acids. The germline V gene encodes CDR1 SEHNR and CDR2 FQNEAQ (reference sequence). V lost 4 bases to trimming and J lost 2 bases, with 11 bases between them. With constant-segment primers, 5'RACE yielded cDNA libraries of TCR alpha and TCR beta that carried sample barcodes and UMIs. TCRdb passed the 5' RACE reads through MiXCR, listing each CDR3 protein once. The table includes approximately 490,000 distinct CDR3 sequences, roughly 22% detected once. This sequence originates from an adult woman who had mild COVID-19 (a few samples of this study predate the infection). Cell type and time point are not known. The sample consisted of PBMCs or a T cell subset sorted from them (not recorded which). The chain recombines TRBV7-9 with TRBJ1-2; D is undetermined. The CDR3 sequence is CASSWTVDNYGYTF. The DNA for the CDR3 is TGTGCCAGCAGCTGGACCGTAGACAACTATGGCTACACCTTC.